This TCR beta chain comes out of a study of tumor-infiltrating lymphocytes in primary liver carcinoma. This clonotype was seen a single time. Germline and junction disagree at one end, which may indicate a read error. CDR3 length: 14 residues. Germline values: CDR1 SGHAT, CDR2 FQNNGV. Unsorted bulk tissue (roughly 17-32 mg) underwent RNA and DNA co-extraction. HBV chronically infected the treatment-naive patients. The researchers produced TCR beta cDNA from around 0.5 ug total RNA with a constant-region primer. ARM-PCR was slightly modified, and three nested multiplex PCR rounds with it gave rise to the TCR beta libraries. TRBV1-TRBV30 forward and Cbeta reverse primers drove the first two roughly 11-cycle rounds. TCRdb reanalysed the multiplex PCR reads using MiXCR and keeps one entry per CDR3 protein. Among tens of thousands of distinct CDR3 sequences listed, over 60% were seen once.

Sequenced input: liver tumor tissue from sampling region 1. Subset noted: tumor region T1, superior pole. The source of this sequence is a man aged 40-50 years with primary liver carcinoma and hepatitis B virus infection. The chain recombines TRBV11-2 with TRBJ2-1; a weak D match, TRBD2 (5 bases). The CDR3 coding sequence is TGTGCCGGCAGCTTACCTCTAGCCTACAATGAACAGTCCTTC. It translates to CAGSLPLAYNEQSF.